These 26 T cell receptor beta chains originate from one sample sequenced in a study of T cells in Graves' hyperthyroidism and ophthalmopathy. Amplified TCR beta CDR3 regions derived from RNA transcripts. The HTBI set primed first-round TCR CDR3 RT-PCR. Via MiXCR, TCRdb re-called the multiplex PCR reads, giving one row per CDR3 protein. The sample comprises 370,000 or so distinct CDR3 sequences, approximately 13% of which are singletons, and roughly 20% rests with the top ten. The sample taken for sequencing was blood. The receptors were gathered from a man aged 25-40 years with Graves' hyperthyroidism that later progressed to Graves' ophthalmopathy.

This clonotype has a count of ten or more. The chain employs TRBV20-1 and TRBJ1-2; 7 bases are a match to TRBD1. This CDR3 contains 12 residues. Losses at the gene ends were 8 bases for V and 4 bases for J; bases not matched to a gene: 7. Germline V gene sequence: CDR1 DFQATT, CDR2 SNEGSKA (reference sequence). The CDR3 sequence: CSTRGSGYGYTF. CDR3 DNA sequence: TGCAGTACCAGGGGGTCGGGCTATGGCTACACCTTC.

V and J are TRBV20-1 and TRBJ2-7; D could derive from TRBD1 or TRBD2 (5 bases each). V lost 5 bases and J lost 3, with 14 bases in between. This CDR3 region has 13 residues. Germline V gene lookup returns CDR1 DFQATT and CDR2 SNEGSKA (reference sequence). The CDR3 reads CSASGTEDYEQYF. The CDR3 nucleotides are TGCAGTGCTTCCGGGACGGAGGACTACGAGCAGTACTTC.

CDR3 bases: TGCAGCGCGCCCCGGTACATGAGCTCCTACAATGAGCAGTTCTTC. Translation gives CSAPRYMSSYNEQFF. V usage is TRBV29-1 and J usage is TRBJ2-1, with D unclear. The V end lost 7 bases, the J end lost 0 bases, and 16 bases lay between the germline ends. Germline CDR1 and CDR2: SQVTM and ANQGSEA. CDR3 length: 15 amino acids.

Details on this clonotype: A single base separates this from a much larger clone, so it may be a read error. The V and J genes are TRBV7-9 and TRBJ2-7; TRBD2 aligns across 10 bases. From germline, CDR1 is SEHNR and CDR2 FQNEAQ (reference sequence). V lost 3 bases to trimming and J lost 7 bases; unmatched junction nucleotides: 6. The CDR3 is 14 amino acids. In nucleotides, the CDR3 is TGTGCCAGCAGCTTTCTAGCGGGGGTCGATGAGCAGTACTTC. It encodes CASSFLAGVDEQYF.

The V and J genes are TRBV6-1 and TRBJ2-4, with a possible D match to TRBD1 (6 bases). The germline V gene has CDR1 MNHNS and CDR2 SASEGT. The CDR3 is 14 amino acids. The germline V and J ends were trimmed by 6 bases and 1 base, with 10 bases remaining between them. This CDR3 reads CASRLQGAKNIQYF. CDR3 nucleotide sequence: TGTGCCAGCAGACTACAGGGCGCCAAAAACATTCAGTACTTC.

This clonotype has just a few counts. The rearrangement links TRBV24-1 to TRBJ1-2; 7 nucleotides agree with TRBD1. Trimming took 1 base from V and 6 from J; bases not matched to a gene: 4. The CDR3 loop spans 14 amino acids. Germline lookup yields CDR1 KGHDR and CDR2 SFDVKD. DNA for the CDR3: TGTGCCACCAGTGATTTACAGGGGCGAGATGGCTACACCTTC. Translated: CATSDLQGRDGYTF.

This clonotype was observed at least ten times. This chain uses TRBV7-8 with TRBJ1-2; 12 positions match TRBD1. CDR1 is SGHVS, CDR2 FQNEAQ, per germline. The ends lost 5 bases at V and 0 bases at J; junction bases unmatched: 13. The CDR3 has 19 residues. The CDR3 region is CASSLVWGQGALANYGYTF. The CDR3 nucleotides read TGTGCCAGCAGCCTGGTCTGGGGACAGGGGGCTTTAGCTAACTATGGCTACACCTTC.

This clonotype showed up many times. The rearrangement joins TRBV28 to TRBJ2-1; the D gene could be TRBD1 or TRBD2 (5 bases each). In germline, CDR1 is MDHEN, CDR2 SYDVKM. Deletions cut 6 bases from V and 9 bases from J, with 15 bases between. The CDR3 has 13 residues. The CDR3 reads CASRNPVGPEQFF. The DNA of the CDR3 is TGTGCCAGCAGAAACCCGGTGGGACCTGAGCAGTTCTTC.

With regard to this clonotype: Relative to the germline gene, one junction end is altered; a read error may explain this. V and J are TRBV7-9 and TRBJ2-3; either TRBD1 or TRBD2 may supply D (5 bases each). CDR3 length equals 15 residues. Germline V lookup: CDR1 SEHNR, CDR2 FQNEAQ (reference sequence). The CDR3 DNA reads TGTGCCAGCAGCTCCAAGCGGTCTAGCACAGGTACGCAGTATTTT. Translation gives CASSSKRSSTGTQYF.

A word on this clonotype: This could be a read error, since a much larger clone is one nucleotide away. V is TRBV3-1 and J is TRBJ2-3, with 7 bases identical to TRBD1. J was trimmed by 5 bases and V by 1 base; bases with no gene match: 9. Germline V gives CDR1 LGHDT, CDR2 YNNKEL (reference sequence). The CDR3 has 16 amino acids. CDR3 amino acids: CASSQGRRGLGDTQYF. The CDR3 coding sequence is TGTGCCAGCAGCCAAGGTCGTAGGGGGCTGGGAGATACGCAGTATTTT.

The chain employs TRBV5-1 and TRBJ2-7, with 7 bases matching TRBD2. CDR3 size: 14 residues. Germline trimming cut 3 bases from V and 4 bases from J; bases unmatched to any gene: 7. Germline V gene sequence: CDR1 SGHRS, CDR2 YFSETQ. The CDR3 DNA reads TGCGCCAGCAGCTCAAGCGGGGAGTCTTACGAGCAGTACTTC. Amino acid sequence: CASSSSGESYEQYF.

This clonotype was recorded many times. The chain couples TRBV20-1 to TRBJ2-1; D might be TRBD1 (5 bases). Germline CDR1 is DFQATT and CDR2 is SNEGSKA (reference sequence). The ends were cut back, 5 bases at V and 4 bases at J, with 21 bases in the middle. This CDR3 spans 16 amino acids. CDR3 in amino acids: CSAPDYRRMAYNEQFF. CDR3 sequence (DNA): TGCAGTGCTCCAGATTACAGGCGTATGGCGTACAATGAGCAGTTCTTC.

This clonotype occurred many times. The rearrangement links TRBV6-1 to TRBJ1-2, with 9 bases identical to TRBD1. In germline, CDR1 is MNHNS, CDR2 SASEGT. This CDR3 region has 13 residues. V dropped 6 bases and J dropped 4; count of bases not matched to a gene: 3. The CDR3 DNA reads as TGTGCCAGCAGAAGACAGGGGGTCTATGGCTACACCTTC. It specifies CASRRQGVYGYTF.

This clonotype was seen repeatedly, ten times or more. The V gene is TRBV11-3, the J gene TRBJ2-3; tentative D call: TRBD1 (5 bases). Trimming pared 0 bases from V and 8 bases from J, leaving 24 bases between. The germline gives CDR1 SGHNT, CDR2 YENEEA. CDR3 length: 18 residues. The CDR3 loop is CASSLDQGGSQRGSTQYF. The CDR3 nucleotides read TGTGCCAGCAGCTTAGATCAGGGCGGTTCTCAGCGCGGCAGTACGCAGTATTTT.

This clonotype has at least ten counts. J is TRBJ2-2 and V is TRBV30; D call uncertain. Per germline, CDR1 GTSNPN and CDR2 SVGIG (reference sequence). Trimming removed 2 bases at V and 1 base at J, with 5 bases between. This CDR3 is built from 13 residues. For the CDR3, the DNA is TGTGCCTGGAGTTTACAGAACACCGGGGAGCTGTTTTTT. It is translated as CAWSLQNTGELFF. The full variable domain, completed using reference TRBV30 and TRBJ2-2, is SQTIHQWPATLVQPVGSPLSLECTVEGTSNPNLYWYRQAAGRGLQLLFYSVGIGQISSEVPQNLSASRPQDRQFILSSKKLLLSDSGFYLCAWSLQNTGELFFGEGSRLTVL.

This clonotype has just a few counts. V and J are TRBV9 and TRBJ1-2; 10 bases agree with TRBD1. Germline CDR1 reads SGDLS; CDR2 reads YYNGEE. The CDR3 is made up of 13 amino acids. V lost 10 bases to trimming and J lost 8 bases; unmatched junction nucleotides: 11. CDR3 coding DNA: TGTGCCTCCCGGGGGACAGGGGCTATGGGCTACACCTTC. Amino acid sequence: CASRGTGAMGYTF.

Many counts were recorded for this clonotype. V usage is TRBV11-2 and J usage is TRBJ2-1; D is tentatively TRBD1 or TRBD2 (6 bases each). The germline V gene encodes CDR1 SGHAT and CDR2 FQNNGV. This CDR3 comprises 12 residues. V lost 1 base, J lost 15 bases, and 13 bases lay in between. This chain's CDR3 is CASSLGGGPTFF. The CDR3 coding sequence is TGTGCCAGCAGCTTAGGAGGGGGGCCGACGTTCTTC.

The J gene is TRBJ2-4, the V gene TRBV4-1, with 7 bases matching TRBD2. From germline, CDR1 is MGHRA and CDR2 YSYEKL. The CDR3 extends over 14 amino acids. V gave up 4 bases and J gave up 1 base; unmatched junction bases: 1. In nucleotides, the CDR3 is TGCGCCAGCAGCCGGGGAGGGGCCAAAAACATTCAGTACTTC. Translating gives CASSRGGAKNIQYF.

The chain uses TRBV5-1 and TRBJ2-1, with TRBD1 matching over 9 bases. The junction had 4 bases not matched to a gene; V was cut back by 5 bases and J by 4 bases. This CDR3 has 14 amino acids. Germline CDR1 reads SGHRS; CDR2 reads YFSETQ. The chain's CDR3 is CASRDRGPYNEQFF. The CDR3 DNA reads TGCGCCAGCAGGGACAGGGGACCATACAATGAGCAGTTCTTC.

This clonotype was picked up many times. The chain links TRBV27 to TRBJ1-2, with 7 bases fitting TRBD1. V lost 8 bases and J lost 3; bases outside the gene matches: 3. This CDR3 region has 12 residues. Germline CDR1 and CDR2: MNHEY and SMNVEV (reference sequence). CDR3: CASWTGDYGYTF. The CDR3 nucleotides read TGTGCCAGCTGGACAGGCGACTATGGCTACACCTTC.

This clonotype showed up many times. The chain combines TRBV12-3 or TRBV12-4 with TRBJ2-1; TRBD1 agrees at 8 bases. The CDR3 has 14 amino acids. J lost 7 bases, V lost 3 bases, and 5 bases had no gene match. Here the CDR3 reads CASSFSTGGNEQFF. The DNA for the CDR3 is TGTGCCAGCAGTTTCTCCACAGGGGGTAATGAGCAGTTCTTC.

Remarks on this clonotype: A junction boundary mismatches the germline segment, possibly from a read error. This chain connects TRBV9 to TRBJ2-2; 7 bases map to TRBD2. Germline-derived CDR1 and CDR2 are SGDLS and YYNGEE. The CDR3 totals 14 residues. Here the CDR3 reads CASSEGGYTGELCF. The DNA for the CDR3 is TGTGCCAGCAGCGAGGGAGGGTACACCGGGGAGCTGTGCTTT.

V gene TRBV20-1 combines with J gene TRBJ2-7; 9 bases match TRBD1. The CDR3 covers 15 residues. The germline CDR1 and CDR2 sequences are DFQATT and SNEGSKA (reference sequence). V lost 0 bases to trimming and J lost 3 bases; unmatched junction nucleotides: 6. CDR3 amino acids: CSARDSGTGNYEQYF. DNA of the CDR3: TGCAGTGCTAGAGATTCTGGGACAGGGAACTACGAGCAGTACTTC.

This clonotype occurred a few times. The chain joins TRBV9 to TRBJ2-3; D is undetermined. The CDR3 consists of 13 residues. V was pared by 0 bases and J by 6 bases, with 8 bases between. From germline, CDR1 is SGDLS and CDR2 YYNGEE. This chain's CDR3 is CASSVVPSDTQYF. DNA for the CDR3: TGTGCCAGCAGCGTAGTACCCTCGGATACGCAGTATTTT.

There are many counts of this clonotype. This sequence joins TRBV7-6 and TRBJ2-1; 11 positions agree with TRBD1. Germline lookup yields CDR1 SGHVS and CDR2 FNYEAQ. V shed 2 bases, J shed 10 bases, and the junction held 13 bases outside the gene matches. This CDR3 has 17 residues. The CDR3 coding sequence is TGTGCCAGCAGCTTACTAGGAGGACAGGGGGCGGCGAGCGAGCAGTTCTTC. It encodes CASSLLGGQGAASEQFF.

This clonotype was detected many times. The chain is built from TRBV12-3 or TRBV12-4 and TRBJ1-5, with TRBD1 matching over 7 bases. J gave up 4 bases and V 2 bases, and 8 bases lay outside the gene matches. The CDR3 is made up of 16 amino acids. In DNA form, the CDR3 reads TGTGCCAGCAGTTTACTTACAGGGGCCTTGAATCAGCCCCAGCATTTT. It specifies CASSLLTGALNQPQHF.